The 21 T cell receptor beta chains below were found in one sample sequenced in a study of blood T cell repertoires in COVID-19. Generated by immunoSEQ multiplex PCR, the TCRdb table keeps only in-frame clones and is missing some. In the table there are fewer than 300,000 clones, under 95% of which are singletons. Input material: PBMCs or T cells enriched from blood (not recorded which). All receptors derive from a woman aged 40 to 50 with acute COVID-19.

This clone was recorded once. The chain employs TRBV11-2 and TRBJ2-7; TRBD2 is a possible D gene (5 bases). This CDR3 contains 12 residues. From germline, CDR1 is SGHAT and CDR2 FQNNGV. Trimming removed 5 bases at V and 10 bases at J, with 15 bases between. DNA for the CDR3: TGTGCCAGCAGCGGGAGTGGCTGGAAACAGTACTTC. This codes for CASSGSGWKQYF.

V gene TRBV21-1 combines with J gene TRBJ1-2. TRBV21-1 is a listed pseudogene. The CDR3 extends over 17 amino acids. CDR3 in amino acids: CASSNPQQGRRGYGYTF. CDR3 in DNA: TGTGCCAGCAGCAACCCACAGCAGGGTAGGAGGGGCTATGGCTACACCTTC.

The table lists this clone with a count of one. The CDR3: CASSLQGRSNEQFF. In DNA form, the CDR3 reads TGTGCCAGCAGTTTGCAGGGTAGAAGTAATGAGCAGTTCTTC. The chain has TRBV28 and TRBJ2-1, with D possibly being TRBD1 (5 bases). Trimming took off 3 bases at V and 7 bases at J, with 13 bases between the two ends. The CDR3 loop spans 14 amino acids. Per the germline V gene, CDR1 is MDHEN and CDR2 is SYDVKM.

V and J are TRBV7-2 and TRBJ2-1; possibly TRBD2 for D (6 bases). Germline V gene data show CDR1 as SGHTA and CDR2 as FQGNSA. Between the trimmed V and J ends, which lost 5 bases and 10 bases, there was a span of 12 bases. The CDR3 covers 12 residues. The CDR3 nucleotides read TGTGCCAGCAGCCCCGGGGGATGGGAGCAGTTCTTC. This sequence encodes CASSPGGWEQFF.

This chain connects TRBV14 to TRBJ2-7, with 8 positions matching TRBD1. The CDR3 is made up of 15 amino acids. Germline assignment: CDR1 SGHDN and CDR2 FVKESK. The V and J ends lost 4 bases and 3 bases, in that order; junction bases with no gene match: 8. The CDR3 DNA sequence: TGTGCCAGCAGCCTTATGACAGGGGATTACTACGAGCAGTACTTC. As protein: CASSLMTGDYYEQYF.

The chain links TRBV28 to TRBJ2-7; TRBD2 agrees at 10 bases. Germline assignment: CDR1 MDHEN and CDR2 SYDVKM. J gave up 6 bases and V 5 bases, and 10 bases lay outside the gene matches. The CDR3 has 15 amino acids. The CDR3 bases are TGTGCCAGCAGTGTCACCCCGGGACTAGCGCCCGAGCAGTACTTC. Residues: CASSVTPGLAPEQYF.

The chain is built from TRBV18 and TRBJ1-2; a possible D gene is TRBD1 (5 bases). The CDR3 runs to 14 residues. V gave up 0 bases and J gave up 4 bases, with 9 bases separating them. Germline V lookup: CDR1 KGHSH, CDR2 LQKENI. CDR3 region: CASSPPSGFYGYTF. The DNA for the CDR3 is TGTGCCAGCTCACCACCCTCAGGGTTCTATGGCTACACCTTC.

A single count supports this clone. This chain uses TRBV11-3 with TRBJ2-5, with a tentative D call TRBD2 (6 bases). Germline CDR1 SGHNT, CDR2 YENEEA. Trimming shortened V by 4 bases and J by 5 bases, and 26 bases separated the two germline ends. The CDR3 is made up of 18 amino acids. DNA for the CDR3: TGTGCCAGCAGCTCGGAGGCCTCGACTAGTATCACTTACGAGACCCAGTACTTC. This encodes CASSSEASTSITYETQYF.

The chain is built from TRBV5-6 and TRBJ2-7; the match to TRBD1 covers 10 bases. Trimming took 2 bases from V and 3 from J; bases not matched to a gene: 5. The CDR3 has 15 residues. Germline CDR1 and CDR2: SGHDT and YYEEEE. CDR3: CASSLLGQGLYEQYF. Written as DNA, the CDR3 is TGTGCCAGCAGCTTACTGGGACAGGGGCTCTACGAGCAGTACTTC.

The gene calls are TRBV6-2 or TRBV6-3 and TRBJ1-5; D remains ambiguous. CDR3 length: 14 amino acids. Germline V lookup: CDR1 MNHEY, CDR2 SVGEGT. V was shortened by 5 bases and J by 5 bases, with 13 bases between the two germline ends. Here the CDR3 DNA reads TGTGCCAGCAGTCGCAATCTCCAGGATCAGCCCCAGCATTTT. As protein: CASSRNLQDQPQHF.

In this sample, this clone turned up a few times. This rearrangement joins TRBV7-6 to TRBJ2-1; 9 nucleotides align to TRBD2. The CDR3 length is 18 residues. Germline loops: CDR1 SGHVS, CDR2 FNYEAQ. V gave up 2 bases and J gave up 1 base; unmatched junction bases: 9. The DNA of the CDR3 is TGTGCCAGCAGCTTACAATTCGCTAGCGGGGTTTCCTACAATGAGCAGTTCTTC. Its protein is CASSLQFASGVSYNEQFF.

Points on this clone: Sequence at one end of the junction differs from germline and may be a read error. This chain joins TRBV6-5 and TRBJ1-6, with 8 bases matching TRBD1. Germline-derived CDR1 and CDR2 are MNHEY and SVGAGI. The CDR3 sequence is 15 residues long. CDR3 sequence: CASSMTGEGNSPLHF. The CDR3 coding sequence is TGTGCCAGCAGTATGACAGGGGAGGGAAATTCACCCCTCCATTTT.

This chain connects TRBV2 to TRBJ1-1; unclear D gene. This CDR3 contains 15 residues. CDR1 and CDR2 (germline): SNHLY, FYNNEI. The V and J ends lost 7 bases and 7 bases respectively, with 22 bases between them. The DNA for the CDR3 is TGTGCCAGCATTGTAATTCCTGGGCAGGAAATTGAAGCTTTCTTT. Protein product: CASIVIPGQEIEAFF.

The CDR3 sequence: CASYRQVGYGYTF. CDR3 nucleotides: TGTGCCAGCTACCGACAGGTGGGCTATGGCTACACCTTC. The V call is TRBV6-5, the J call TRBJ1-2; tentatively, D is TRBD1 (6 bases). Germline assignment: CDR1 MNHEY and CDR2 SVGAGI. The V and J ends lost 8 bases and 4 bases respectively, with 14 bases between them. This CDR3 spans 13 amino acids.

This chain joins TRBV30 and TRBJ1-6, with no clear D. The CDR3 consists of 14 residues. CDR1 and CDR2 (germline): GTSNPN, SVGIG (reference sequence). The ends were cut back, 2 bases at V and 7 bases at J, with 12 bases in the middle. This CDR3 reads CAWSPGGRNSPLHF. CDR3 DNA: TGTGCCTGGAGTCCAGGAGGGCGGAATTCACCCCTCCACTTT.

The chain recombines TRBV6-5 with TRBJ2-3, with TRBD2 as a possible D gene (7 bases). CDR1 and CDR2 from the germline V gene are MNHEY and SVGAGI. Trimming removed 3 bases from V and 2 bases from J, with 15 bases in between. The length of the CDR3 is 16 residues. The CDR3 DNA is TGTGCCAGCAGTTATTCGGGGGGCCGCCCCACAGATACGCAGTATTTT. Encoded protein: CASSYSGGRPTDTQYF.

CDR3 DNA sequence: TGTGCCAGCAGGGCACGCATCGACAGTTTCTATGGCTACACCTTC. Amino acid sequence: CASRARIDSFYGYTF. The genes are TRBV3-1 (or the pseudogene TRBV3-2) and TRBJ1-2; TRBD1 might be the D (5 bases). The CDR3 totals 15 residues. Germline CDR1 and CDR2: LGHDT and YNNKEL (reference sequence). V lost 6 bases, J lost 4 bases, and 18 bases lay in between.

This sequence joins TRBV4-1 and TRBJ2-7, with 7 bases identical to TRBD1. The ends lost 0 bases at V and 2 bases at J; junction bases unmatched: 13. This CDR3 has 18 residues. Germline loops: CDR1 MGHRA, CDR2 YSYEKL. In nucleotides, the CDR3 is TGCGCCAGCAGCCAAGATCATCAGGACAGGACCTGGACCTACGAGCAGTACTTC. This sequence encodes CASSQDHQDRTWTYEQYF.

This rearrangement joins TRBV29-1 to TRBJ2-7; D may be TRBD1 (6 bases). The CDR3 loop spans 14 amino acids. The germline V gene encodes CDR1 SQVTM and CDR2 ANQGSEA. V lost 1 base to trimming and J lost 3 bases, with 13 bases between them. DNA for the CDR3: TGCAGCGTTGAAGTAGCGACCAGGGGCTACGAGCAGTACTTC. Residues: CSVEVATRGYEQYF.

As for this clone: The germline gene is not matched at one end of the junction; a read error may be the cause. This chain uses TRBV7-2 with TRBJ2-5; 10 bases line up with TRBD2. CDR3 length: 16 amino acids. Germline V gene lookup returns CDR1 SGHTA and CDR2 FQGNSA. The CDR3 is CASTLAAGGPGETQYF. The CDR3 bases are TGTGCCAGCACCTTAGCAGCGGGGGGGCCCGGGGAGACCCAGTACTTC. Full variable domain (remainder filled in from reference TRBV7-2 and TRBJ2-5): GAGVSQSPSNKVTEKGKDVELRCDPISGHTALYWYRQSLGQGLEFLIYFQGNSAPDKSGLPSDRFSAERTGGSVSTLTIQRTQQEDSAVYLCASTLAAGGPGETQYFGPGTRLLVL.

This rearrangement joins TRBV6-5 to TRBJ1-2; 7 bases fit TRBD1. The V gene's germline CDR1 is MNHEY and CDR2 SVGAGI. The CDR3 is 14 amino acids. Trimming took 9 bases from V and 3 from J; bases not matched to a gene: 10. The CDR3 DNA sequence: TGTGCCAGTCTTTTTAGGGGGCGTTACTATGGCTACACCTTC. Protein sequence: CASLFRGRYYGYTF.